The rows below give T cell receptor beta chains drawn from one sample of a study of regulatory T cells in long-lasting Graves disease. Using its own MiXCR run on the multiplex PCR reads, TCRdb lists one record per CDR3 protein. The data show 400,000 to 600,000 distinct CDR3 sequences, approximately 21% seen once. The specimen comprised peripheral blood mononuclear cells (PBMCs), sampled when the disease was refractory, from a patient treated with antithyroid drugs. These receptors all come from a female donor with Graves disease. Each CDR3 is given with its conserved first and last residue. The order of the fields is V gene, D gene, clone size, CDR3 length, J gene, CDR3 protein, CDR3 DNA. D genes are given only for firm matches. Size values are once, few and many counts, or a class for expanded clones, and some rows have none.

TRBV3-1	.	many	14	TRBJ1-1	CASSQDTMNTEAFF	TGTGCCAGCAGCCAAGACACTATGAACACTGAAGCTTTCTTT
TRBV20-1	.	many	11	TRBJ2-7	CSATDAYEQYF	TGCAGTGCTACCGACGCCTACGAGCAGTACTTC
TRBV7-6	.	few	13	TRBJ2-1	CASTFDPTGEQFF	TGTGCCAGCACCTTCGACCCAACGGGTGAGCAGTTCTTC
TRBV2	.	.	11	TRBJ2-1	CASSQGGEQFF	TGTGCCAGCAGTCAGGGAGGTGAGCAGTTCTTC
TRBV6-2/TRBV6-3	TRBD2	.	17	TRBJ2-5	CASSYGTSGRNQETQYF	TGTGCCAGCAGTTACGGGACTAGCGGGCGGAACCAAGAGACCCAGTACTTC
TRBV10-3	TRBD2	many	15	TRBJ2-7	CAISREEGGTGEQYF	TGTGCCATCAGTCGAGAGGAGGGAGGGACCGGCGAGCAGTACTTC
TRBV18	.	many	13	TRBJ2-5	CASSPGGFETQYF	TGTGCCAGCTCACCAGGGGGATTTGAGACCCAGTACTTC
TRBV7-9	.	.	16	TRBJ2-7	CASSFYRDQSSYEQYF	TGTGCCAGCAGCTTTTACCGGGACCAAAGCTCCTACGAGCAGTACTTC
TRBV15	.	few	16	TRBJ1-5	CATSRPGRTSNQPQHF	TGTGCCACCAGCAGGCCGGGACGGACAAGCAATCAGCCCCAGCATTTT
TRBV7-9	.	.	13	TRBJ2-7	CASSSLGGGEQYF	TGTGCCAGCAGCTCTTTGGGGGGTGGCGAGCAGTACTTC
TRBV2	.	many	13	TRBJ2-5	CASTRDLQETQYF	TGTGCCAGCACCCGGGACCTACAAGAGACCCAGTACTTC
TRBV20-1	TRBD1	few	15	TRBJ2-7	CSAISPGQGSYEQYF	TGCAGTGCTATCAGTCCCGGACAGGGATCCTACGAGCAGTACTTC
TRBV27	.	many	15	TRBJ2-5	CASSFIRDGQETQYF	TGTGCCAGCAGTTTTATCCGGGACGGCCAAGAGACCCAGTACTTC
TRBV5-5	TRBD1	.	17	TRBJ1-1	CASSTRVGGQLNTEAFF	TGTGCCAGCAGCACGCGGGTAGGGGGACAGCTGAACACTGAAGCTTTCTTT